This T cell receptor beta chain appears in the sequencing data of a study of cytomegalovirus exposure and HLA in healthy donors (dated by TCRdb to about 2017). For the study in its entirety: An earlier analysis of roughly 630 of the donors reported 250 to 350 Gb of sequence data and 100 million to 140 million unique TCR beta sequences from about 200 million T cells. In a later genetic analysis, genome-wide SNP genotypes for about three fifths of the roughly 670 donors were used, and that subset was treated as a discovery cohort. The number of typed donors differed by locus: 629-630 for A, B, C, DRB1 and DQB1; about 520 for DQA1; approximately 600 for DPA1; and around 470 for DPB1. The genetic ancestry cluster associated with self-reported Caucasian donors included around 76% of the roughly 400 genotyped donors. Alongside the repertoire data, information on donor age, sex, ethnicity and CMV serostatus was compiled. Roughly five DR-DQ haplotypes were handled as single units for association and clustering, since linkage in the cohort was strong. Approximately 300 gigabases of sequencing data and 70 million to 95 million unique TCR sequences made up an early release that covered approximately 700 HLA-typed donors. The study aimed to test whether signatures of past pathogen exposure could be identified by cataloging public T cell receptors. Class I and class II HLA loci were covered by the typing at four-digit resolution. All discovery cohort repertoires had been generated using a single sequencing platform. To predict cytomegalovirus infection status, the study brought together high-throughput TCR immunosequencing, statistical association of individual TCRs with disease status, and machine learning. Rather than using new phenotypic data, the later analysis identified candidate immune exposures from TCR beta sequences and from how often those sequences occurred across donors. Along with the approximately 620-subject first cohort, a separate validation cohort of more than 90 different subjects was used. The study used immunosequencing to profile the T cell repertoires of several hundred subjects and linked those repertoires to cytomegalovirus serostatus. Among around 400 genotyped donors of the cohort, an average of approximately 240,000 unique TCR beta nucleotide sequences was sequenced per donor, of which about 18% were non-productive. To decide whether each TCR beta V gene segment behaved as functional or pseudogenic, an earlier analysis of some 600 of the donors relied on high-throughput TCR beta sequencing. A later analysis re-examined previously published TCR beta repertoires from roughly 650 donors and added high-resolution HLA genotyping to investigate patterns of TCR occurrence. Paper-wide results and their limitations: A later analysis found that TCR association rates varied across HLA loci, with DRB1 alleles showing the most associated TCRs and HLA-C alleles the fewest. In the study, approximately 160 TCR beta chains were listed as associated with cytomegalovirus. In vitro tests confirmed that three of the cytomegalovirus-associated TCR beta chains recognize cytomegalovirus antigens. The 87-base-pair reads could not distinguish some IMGT-functional V segments, including TRBV6-2 and TRBV6-3, so those segments were excluded. The sequencing pipeline was judged likely to have produced a cluster of highly shared sequence variants as a technical artifact. The cohort was sequenced for TCR beta chains only, and without alpha or paired-chain data the features that could be detected were limited. Compared with equally common non-associated chains, HLA-associated TCR beta chains in a later analysis were more clonally expanded and had lower generation probabilities. In a later analysis, around 17,000 TCR beta sequences were associated with specific HLA alleles at a false discovery rate of 0.05. CMV serostatus was the only immune exposure information available for the cohort. Linkage disequilibrium might explain the correlated functional status among segregating V segments, but an unknown experimental factor could not be ruled out. The earlier analysis of approximately 590 of the donors excluded about 16 rarely observed V segments, including chromosome 9 orphons, because counts were too low. According to a later analysis, parvovirus B19, influenza, CMV and Epstein-Barr virus appeared linked to several top co-occurrence clusters. When HLA alleles, especially DR and DQ, strongly co-occurred, attributing TCR associations to individual alleles was difficult. In an earlier analysis of under 600 of the donors, most TCR beta V segments were observed in productive rearrangements about 90% or about 30% of the time, broadly matching IMGT annotations. V-gene and J-gene trimming of TCR beta chains was associated with a missense DCLRE1C variant in a later genetic analysis, and the association was replicated in an independent cohort. In both the original and validation cohorts, the classifier was reported to diagnose cytomegalovirus status with high specificity and sensitivity. Most TCR sequences were seen in very few donors, while some public TCRs were found in many individuals. A further reported finding was that TCR beta sequences accurately predicted the HLA-A and HLA-B alleles for most subjects in the first cohort. Compared with the roughly 670-donor mean, donors in an Asian-associated ancestry cluster had fewer N-insertions in productive TCRs, according to a later genetic analysis. Because HLA typing was unavailable for some donors at each locus, only the typed subset was used in association tests. The authors suggested that the approach could potentially be generalized to other disease states and immunological phenotypes. Presence/absence analyses assumed roughly uniform sequencing depth across donors, an assumption that may not hold. Most CMV-associated TCR beta chains appeared to be HLA-restricted in a later analysis, and the HLA associations seemed to be driven largely by CMV exposure.

Library construction relied on the immunoSEQ multiplex PCR assay. For the multiplex PCR, a mixture combining 60 forward primers for TCR Vbeta segments and 13 reverse primers for TCR Jbeta segments was used. Amplification of the CDR3 region of rearranged TCR beta genes was performed with a multiplex PCR assay on genomic DNA. Amplified TCR beta libraries were sequenced as 87-base-pair reads on the Illumina HiSeq System. The authors processed their data as follows. A later analysis counted 65 million to 90 million unique TCR beta chains across the 670 or so repertoires, and some 11 million of these chains were shared by at least two donors. Raw reads were error-corrected and collapsed into unique sequences with a nearest-neighbor algorithm that merged closely related sequences to remove PCR and sequencing errors. V, D and J gene segments were assigned by aligning CDR3 sequences to IMGT reference sequences. Each retained sequence needed at least a six-nucleotide match to both a V gene segment and a J gene segment. Rearrangements were called productive when the CDR3 lacked stop codons and stayed in frame with V and J; all others were non-productive. Following IMGT convention, CDR3 was defined as the stretch from the second conserved V-encoded cysteine to the conserved J-encoded phenylalanine. The earlier analysis of 450 to 750 of the donors excluded any sequence lacking an unambiguous match to a single V gene segment. An earlier analysis of over 450 of the donors classified V segments as functional when productive rearrangements were above 56.7% and as segregating when the standard deviation between donors was above 5%. A statistical classification framework was built for diagnosing cytomegalovirus status from the catalog of TCR beta chain sequences. A later analysis assigned V and J genes by comparing TCR nucleotide sequences with IMGT/GENE-DB human TR gene sequences. In a later analysis, CDR3 sequences and most-parsimonious VDJ recombination scenarios were assigned using the TCRdist pipeline. In a later analysis, every TCR beta chain was defined by the combination of its CDR3 amino acid sequence and its V-gene family, and reads without a unique V-gene family were dropped. To address suspected cross-contamination and a sequencing artifact, a later analysis removed 450 to 700 highly shared, low-generation-probability nucleotide sequences. For each public chain, a later analysis derived a clonal expansion index from normalized ranks of inferred template counts within each repertoire. In a later analysis, generation probabilities were computed using a VDJ recombination model fitted to out-of-frame rearrangements, and the results were checked against IGoR. In a later analysis, hypergeometric tests were used to score TCR-TCR, TCR-HLA and TCR-CMV co-occurrence, with a repertoire-size bias correction applied to TCR pairs. To estimate false discovery rates, a later analysis permuted the HLA or CMV assignments 20 times. In a later analysis, co-occurring TCRs were grouped using DBSCAN, and TCRdist sequence similarity was added for clustering within HLA-allele-positive subsets. Repertoires with fewer than 30,000 or more than 120,000 public chains were left out of co-occurrence clustering, as were about 5 repertoires with anomalous nucleotide sharing. The table comes from immuneACCESS by way of TCRdb, which keeps in-frame sequences with V and J called. Part of the clones is missing from these tables; in studies checked, under half for an unresolved V gene and the rest for unknown reasons. V and J calls and clone size come straight from that table; D and trimming were deduced from the DNA. This sample's records show about 200,000 clones. The leading ten clones occupy about 6.8% of the sample.

The CDR3 spans 20 residues, from the cysteine through the phenylalanine. CDR3 DNA is the only sequence kept; it has 60 bases, read in frame from the first base. CDR1 and CDR2 were assigned from the germline V gene as MDHEN and SYDVKM. Trimming leaves V shorter by 7 bases and J shorter by 0 bases, with the junction holding 16 bases beyond the gene matches. About this clone: Its antigen remains undetermined.

In total, approximately 700 healthy bone marrow donors made up the cohort. Cohort members were all nominally healthy when sampled, although unrecorded immune exposures were likely present. The donor tested CMV seronegative and was one of the 352 seronegative cohort members. A peripheral blood sample was provided by each donor, and peripheral blood mononuclear cells were used for TCR beta sequencing. Genomic DNA extraction from the blood cell samples was performed with the Qiagen DNeasy Blood Extraction Kit. Input material: PBMCs. The sequence came from a man younger than 45 in good health and CMV-seronegative. Rearrangement joined TRBV28 to TRBJ2-7, and 15 junction bases match TRBD2. The CDR3 reads as follows: CASTNPIGLAGGPSSYEQYF. The DNA is as follows: TGTGCCAGCACCAACCCCATCGGACTAGCGGGGGGGCCCAGCTCCTACGAGCAGTACTTC. Beyond the CDR3, the reference TRBV28 and TRBJ2-7 genes provide the residues; the full variable domain reads: DVKVTQSSRYLVKRTGEKVFLECVQDMDHENMFWYRQDPGLGLRLIYFSYDVKMKEKGDIPEGYSVSREKKERFSLILESASTNQTSMYLCASTNPIGLAGGPSSYEQYFGPGTRLTVT.